The clone carrying this TCR beta chain was seen ten or more times. The data belong to a study of T-cell reconstitution after alpha-beta-depleted transplantation in children. Unique molecular identifiers featured in how the TCRbeta library was prepared. One entry per CDR3 protein, called by TCRdb with MiXCR from the PCR reads. This table holds 600,000 to 700,000 distinct CDR3 sequences, 15% to 20% found once. The ends were cut back, 1 base at V and 7 bases at J, with 14 bases in the middle. The CDR3 sequence is 14 residues long. Germline lookup yields CDR1 DFQATT and CDR2 SNEGSKA (reference sequence). The chain employs TRBV20-1 and TRBJ1-5; D remains unclear. The sequences come from PBMCs from the stem cell graft donor, collected from the stem cell graft. The clonotype was recovered from a human donor who donated a stem cell graft to a child with acute myeloid leukemia. The CDR3 is CSARGGEGIQPQHF. CDR3 DNA: TGCAGTGCTAGAGGGGGAGAAGGGATCCAGCCCCAGCATTTT.